This paragraph reports one TCR beta chain. Antigen specificity is unknown. The primer mix had 60 Vbeta and 13 Jbeta primers. Profiling relied on immunoSEQ multiplex PCR, and the TCRdb table lists in-frame clones only, not all of them. The sample lists under 200,000 clones; 77% were seen once. The record originates from a study of cytomegalovirus exposure and HLA in healthy donors. Study summary: Some 85 million unique TCRs, all from HLA-typed donors, were included in an early release of the data. Study findings and constraints: Later genetic work tied a missense DCLRE1C variant to beta-chain V and J trimming. The authors listed 150 or so TCR beta chains as cytomegalovirus-associated.

Germline assignment: CDR1 SGHRS and CDR2 YFSETQ. V shed 0 bases and J 4 bases; nucleotides not matched to a gene: 0. This CDR3 comprises 14 residues. This TCR was sampled from a man aged 50-59 years in good health and CMV-seropositive. Sequenced sample: PBMCs. The chain is built from TRBV5-1 and TRBJ1-5; the match to TRBD1 covers 8 bases. The CDR3 DNA reads TGCGCCAGCAGCTTGGGGGACAGGAATCAGCCCCAGCATTTT. It yields the protein CASSLGDRNQPQHF.